Below are 30 T cell receptor beta chains sequenced from a single sample in a study of metastatic and nonmetastatic thyroid tumors. Patients underwent thyroid surgery, and none had received any treatment before it. TCRdb recomputed clones from the PCR reads via MiXCR. The table has roughly 40,000 clones, about 15% seen once. The sequencing input was tumor tissue. The receptors were gathered from a female donor with papillary thyroid cancer or a benign thyroid nodule (not recorded which). Some clones in this sample may be carry-over from other donors' samples.

This clone was seen at least ten times. The rearrangement uses TRBV25-1 and TRBJ2-7, with D possibly TRBD1 on 5 matching bases. Per the germline V gene, CDR1 is MGHDK and CDR2 is SYGVNS. The CDR3 contains 11 residues. V gave up 5 bases and J gave up 7 bases, with 9 bases separating them. Here the CDR3 reads CASSRGREQYF. Here the CDR3 DNA reads TGTGCCAGCAGTAGGGGCCGTGAGCAGTACTTC.

This clone was observed many times. J is TRBJ1-4 and V is TRBV28; perhaps TRBD1 as D (5 bases). The CDR3 consists of 14 residues. Trimming took 2 bases from V and 5 from J, leaving 9 bases between them. From germline, CDR1 is MDHEN and CDR2 SYDVKM. The CDR3 reads CASSLGGENEKLFF. The CDR3 nucleotides are TGTGCCAGCAGTTTAGGAGGGGAAAATGAAAAACTGTTTTTT.

This clone was counted ten times or more. The CDR3 sequence is CAITDGQPYGYTF. The CDR3 DNA sequence: TGTGCCATCACCGATGGACAGCCCTATGGCTACACCTTC. The gene calls are TRBV10-3 and TRBJ1-2; D possibly corresponds to TRBD1 (6 bases). Trimming removed 7 bases at V and 4 bases at J, with 13 bases between. The CDR3 runs 13 residues. CDR1 and CDR2 (germline): ENHRY, SYGVKD.

In its sample, this clone was seen many times. V and J are TRBV20-1 and TRBJ2-1, with 10 bases matching TRBD2. The CDR3 runs to 15 residues. Germline-derived CDR1 and CDR2 are DFQATT and SNEGSKA (reference sequence). With 3 bases clipped from V and 8 bases from J, the junction kept 10 bases outside the gene matches. CDR3 sequence reads: CSASTPSGSSDEQFF. DNA for the CDR3: TGCAGTGCTAGCACCCCTAGCGGGAGTTCCGATGAGCAGTTCTTC.

This clone was counted many times. The chain employs TRBV11-2 and TRBJ2-7; D tentatively reads TRBD1 or TRBD2 (6 bases each). CDR3 length: 13 residues. Deletions cut 0 bases from V and 9 bases from J, with 12 bases between. The V gene's germline CDR1 is SGHAT and CDR2 FQNNGV. CDR3 nucleotide sequence: TGTGCCAGCAGCTTAGAGAACGGGGGCCGGCAGTACTTC. It is translated as CASSLENGGRQYF.

This clone was detected many times. The genes are TRBV7-2 and TRBJ2-4, with D tentatively TRBD1 (6 bases). The CDR3 covers 15 residues. The V end lost 7 bases, the J end lost 2 bases, and 15 bases lay between the germline ends. Germline loops: CDR1 SGHTA, CDR2 FQGNSA. DNA of the CDR3: TGTGCCAGCACCCAGCCAGGGGAAACCAAAAACATTCAGTACTTC. Its translation is CASTQPGETKNIQYF.

This clone was counted a few times. One end of the junction varies from germline; a read error may be responsible. The rearrangement links TRBV6-5 to TRBJ2-2, with D tentatively TRBD1 (6 bases). Germline assignment: CDR1 MNHEY and CDR2 SVGAGI. The CDR3 extends over 14 amino acids. CDR3 residues: CASSIQGISGDLFF. The CDR3 coding sequence is TGTGCCAGCAGTATACAGGGAATTTCCGGGGACCTGTTTTTT.

Many counts were recorded for this clone. J is TRBJ1-5 and V is TRBV7-9; unclear D gene. There are 14 residues in the CDR3. V was clipped by 2 bases and J by 5 bases, with 10 bases between them. Germline V gene sequence: CDR1 SEHNR, CDR2 FQNEAQ (reference sequence). In DNA form, the CDR3 reads TGTGCCAGCAGCTTACCGGGCGTCGATCAGCCCCAGCATTTT. Residues: CASSLPGVDQPQHF.

A remark on this clone: This could be a read error, since a much larger clone is one nucleotide away. This chain uses TRBV18 with TRBJ1-5; TRBD1 agrees at 9 bases. The V and J ends lost 5 bases and 3 bases, in that order; junction bases with no gene match: 5. The CDR3 covers 15 residues. Germline CDR1 and CDR2: KGHSH and LQKENI. The CDR3 coding sequence is TGTGCCAGCTCATCGGGACAGGGACTCAATCAGCCCCAGCATTTT. Its protein is CASSSGQGLNQPQHF.

This clone was observed at least ten times. This same CDR3 is encoded by further DNA sequences in the sample. The J gene is TRBJ2-5, the V gene TRBV20-1; D is possibly TRBD1 (5 bases). The V and J ends lost 4 bases and 4 bases respectively, with 7 bases between them. The CDR3 contains 11 residues. CDR1 and CDR2 (germline): DFQATT, SNEGSKA (reference sequence). CDR3 region: CSAIRGETQYF. As DNA, the CDR3 is TGCAGTGCTATAAGGGGAGAGACCCAGTACTTC.

Many counts were recorded for this clone. The chain employs TRBV7-3 and TRBJ1-1; D gene uncertain. The length of the CDR3 is 14 residues. The germline CDR1 and CDR2 sequences are SGHTA and FQGTGA. Trimming removed 0 bases from V and 9 bases from J, with 14 bases in between. The CDR3 region is CASSLTAGEPKAFF. For the CDR3, the DNA is TGTGCCAGCAGCTTAACAGCCGGGGAGCCTAAAGCTTTCTTT.

The rearrangement uses TRBV30 and TRBJ1-3, with D unresolved. From germline, CDR1 is GTSNPN and CDR2 SVGIG (reference sequence). This CDR3 has 17 amino acids. V dropped 3 bases and J dropped 0 bases, with 18 bases sitting between them. CDR3 loop: CAWRILGQTRSGNTIYF. The CDR3 bases are TGTGCCTGGAGGATATTGGGTCAAACTCGCTCTGGAAACACCATATATTTT.

This clone was recorded at least ten times. This rearrangement joins TRBV5-1 to TRBJ1-1; 11 nucleotides agree with TRBD1. Germline values: CDR1 SGHRS, CDR2 YFSETQ. CDR3 size: 16 residues. With 0 bases clipped from V and 5 bases from J, the junction kept 6 bases outside the gene matches. The CDR3 nucleotides are TGCGCCAGCAGCTTGGAAGGGACAGGGGGTATTACTGAAGCTTTCTTT. Its protein product is CASSLEGTGGITEAFF.

This clone was detected only a few times. The chain links TRBV15 to TRBJ1-1; weak D call: TRBD1 (5 bases). Trimming removed 0 bases from V and 10 bases from J, with 21 bases in between. CDR3 length: 16 residues. Germline V gene lookup returns CDR1 LNHNV and CDR2 YYDKDF (reference sequence). CDR3: CATSRDYGGMNNGAFF. The CDR3 region has the DNA TGTGCCACCAGCAGAGATTACGGGGGGATGAACAATGGAGCTTTCTTT.

At least ten counts were recorded for this clone. The chain carries TRBV28 and TRBJ2-2; D is unresolved. The CDR3 is made up of 12 amino acids. CDR1 MDHEN and CDR2 SYDVKM come from the germline V gene. The ends were cut back, 2 bases at V and 2 bases at J, with 0 bases in the middle. CDR3 coding DNA: TGTGCCAGCAGTTTAAACACCGGGGAGCTGTTTTTT. Amino acid sequence: CASSLNTGELFF. The full variable domain, in which reference TRBV28 and TRBJ2-2 provide the parts outside the CDR3, is DVKVTQSSRYLVKRTGEKVFLECVQDMDHENMFWYRQDPGLGLRLIYFSYDVKMKEKGDIPEGYSVSREKKERFSLILESASTNQTSMYLCASSLNTGELFFGEGSRLTVL.

There are a few counts of this clone. This specimen includes other DNA sequences encoding the same CDR3. This chain joins TRBV2 and TRBJ2-1; D may be TRBD2 (5 bases). CDR3 length equals 13 residues. Deletions cut 7 bases from V and 4 bases from J, with 11 bases between. Per germline, CDR1 SNHLY and CDR2 FYNNEI. CDR3 bases: TGTGCCAGCACCCAACGGGGATACAATGAGCAGTTCTTC. This encodes CASTQRGYNEQFF.

This clone was recorded many times. The chain combines TRBV3-1 with TRBJ1-6; perhaps TRBD1 as D (5 bases). V dropped 3 bases and J dropped 10 bases, with 13 bases sitting between them. Germline CDR1 is LGHDT and CDR2 is YNNKEL (reference sequence). The CDR3 contains 14 residues. The chain's CDR3 is CASSHSGQWSPLHF. The CDR3 bases are TGTGCCAGCAGCCACTCAGGGCAGTGGTCACCCCTCCACTTT.

This clone was detected many times. The rearrangement joins TRBV28 to TRBJ1-2; D is uncertain. CDR1 and CDR2 from the germline V gene are MDHEN and SYDVKM. Between the trimmed V and J ends, which lost 2 bases and 5 bases, there was a span of 15 bases. There are 15 residues in the CDR3. The CDR3 sequence: CASSLLSQKLYGYTF. The CDR3 DNA sequence: TGTGCCAGCAGTTTACTTTCCCAAAAGTTATATGGCTACACCTTC.

Turning to this clone: Since a much larger clone is just one base distant, this may be a read error. The same CDR3 arises from other DNA sequences in this sample as well. The chain links TRBV20-1 to TRBJ1-1; D unclear. CDR3 length: 15 residues. The germline V gene encodes CDR1 DFQATT and CDR2 SNEGSKA (reference sequence). V lost 6 bases and J lost 5, with 22 bases in between. CDR3 in DNA: TGCAGTGCCCAAGCCCGCGGACGGGCGTCGACTGAAGCTTTCTTT. This gives the protein CSAQARGRASTEAFF.

This clone was seen at least ten times. This chain uses TRBV2 with TRBJ1-2; no definite D call. The germline V gene has CDR1 SNHLY and CDR2 FYNNEI. This CDR3 spans 13 amino acids. V lost 7 bases and J lost 1, with 10 bases in between. CDR3 sequence (DNA): TGTGCCAGCAACCGGGATCTTAACTATGGCTACACCTTC. Amino acids: CASNRDLNYGYTF.

The chain has TRBV10-3 and TRBJ2-3; D not resolved. V lost 9 bases to trimming and J lost 4 bases, with 17 bases between them. The CDR3 runs to 14 residues. Per the germline V gene, CDR1 is ENHRY and CDR2 is SYGVKD. The CDR3 loop reads CAIAPDSKSDTQYF. The CDR3, as DNA: TGTGCCATTGCGCCAGACTCCAAGTCAGATACGCAGTATTTT.

This clone came up once. An end of the junction does not agree with germline; a read error may underlie this. This chain connects TRBV5-1 to TRBJ2-1; TRBD2 is a possible D gene (6 bases). The germline V gene has CDR1 SGHRS and CDR2 YFSETQ. The CDR3 consists of 14 residues. CDR3 loop: CASSSRDFSNEHFF. The CDR3 DNA reads TGTGCCAGCAGCTCACGGGACTTTTCCAATGAGCATTTCTTC.

The CDR3 bases are TGTGCCAGCATGAGACAGGGCGGTAGTAACACTGAAGCTTTCTTT. Protein sequence: CASMRQGGSNTEAFF. V is TRBV6-1 and J is TRBJ1-1, with 7 nucleotides matching TRBD1. This CDR3 comprises 15 residues. The V gene end was trimmed by 7 bases and the J gene end by 2 bases; junction bases not matched to a gene: 10. Germline V lookup: CDR1 MNHNS, CDR2 SASEGT.

Many counts were recorded for this clone. V and J are TRBV4-3 and TRBJ1-2, with no clear D. This CDR3 is built from 15 residues. Trimming cost V 1 base and J 0 bases, with 9 bases left between them. CDR1 LGHNA and CDR2 YSLEER come from the germline V gene. The CDR3 DNA sequence: TGCGCCAGCAGCCAAGGGCGACATTCTAACTATGGCTACACCTTC. Residues: CASSQGRHSNYGYTF.

This clone was seen ten or more times. The rearrangement uses TRBV20-1 and TRBJ1-2, with D unresolved. The CDR3 consists of 13 residues. The germline V and J ends were trimmed by 1 base and 4 bases, with 10 bases remaining between them. Looked up from germline, CDR1 is DFQATT and CDR2 is SNEGSKA (reference sequence). DNA of the CDR3: TGCAGTGCTAGAGGGATATCCGGCTATGGCTACACCTTC. Protein product: CSARGISGYGYTF.

The sample holds many counts of this clone. V gene TRBV9 combines with J gene TRBJ2-1; D is unresolved. Per germline, CDR1 SGDLS and CDR2 YYNGEE. Trimming removed 2 bases from V and 6 bases from J, with 18 bases in between. The CDR3 extends over 16 amino acids. The CDR3 spells CASSVEGFIRVNEQFF. DNA of the CDR3: TGTGCCAGCAGCGTCGAAGGGTTCATAAGGGTCAATGAGCAGTTCTTC.

This clone has a count of ten or more. A read error may produce the germline difference seen at one junction end. J is TRBJ2-1 and V is TRBV6-1, with 8 bases lining up with TRBD2. CDR1 is MNHNS, CDR2 SASEGT, per germline. This CDR3 has 13 residues. CDR3 coding DNA: TGTGTCAGCAAGGTTAGCGGGATGAATGAGCAGTTCTTC. The encoded protein is CVSKVSGMNEQFF.

The table lists this clone with many counts. CDR3 in DNA: TGTGCCAGCAGGCGGACGGATGGAAACACCATATATTTT. This gives the protein CASRRTDGNTIYF. The chain carries TRBV12-3 or TRBV12-4 and TRBJ1-3; D ambiguous. The germline V and J ends were trimmed by 6 bases and 3 bases, with 9 bases remaining between them. This CDR3 has 13 amino acids.

The genes are TRBV19 and TRBJ2-2, with 7 bases aligning to TRBD2. From germline, CDR1 is LNHDA and CDR2 SQIVND (reference sequence). CDR3 length equals 18 residues. Trimming cost V 4 bases and J 6 bases; bases outside gene matches: 17. The CDR3 is CASSKGLLGGPGSGELFF. CDR3 in DNA: TGTGCCAGTAGTAAGGGACTATTGGGAGGGCCTGGATCCGGGGAGCTGTTTTTT.

The chain combines TRBV9 with TRBJ2-1; D is perhaps TRBD2 (6 bases). The CDR3 has 14 residues. V was pared by 2 bases and J by 9 bases, with 15 bases between. CDR1 is SGDLS, CDR2 YYNGEE, per germline. CDR3 loop: CASSVRHGSGEQFF. In nucleotides, the CDR3 is TGTGCCAGCAGCGTTAGACACGGGAGCGGTGAGCAGTTCTTC.